This T cell receptor beta chain comes out of a study of ipilimumab plus nivolumab after autologous stem cell transplantation. Sequencing used immunoSEQ multiplex PCR; TCRdb keeps in-frame clones, though not all of them. The repertoire consists of around 20,000 clones, with around 80% occurring once and the leading ten covering about 18%. Unmatched junction bases numbered 12, after V lost 1 base and J lost 9 bases. In germline, CDR1 is MGHRA, CDR2 YSYEKL. CDR3 length: 16 residues. The chain carries TRBV4-1 and TRBJ2-1, with 7 positions matching TRBD2. Sample: PBMCs, taken in a trial of ipilimumab plus nivolumab as post-transplant consolidation. The clonotype originates from a male donor with diffuse large B-cell lymphoma. CDR3 amino acids: CASSQVGAGTKVEQFF. CDR3 in DNA: TGCGCCAGCAGCCAAGTCGGGGCAGGGACTAAGGTTGAGCAGTTCTTC.